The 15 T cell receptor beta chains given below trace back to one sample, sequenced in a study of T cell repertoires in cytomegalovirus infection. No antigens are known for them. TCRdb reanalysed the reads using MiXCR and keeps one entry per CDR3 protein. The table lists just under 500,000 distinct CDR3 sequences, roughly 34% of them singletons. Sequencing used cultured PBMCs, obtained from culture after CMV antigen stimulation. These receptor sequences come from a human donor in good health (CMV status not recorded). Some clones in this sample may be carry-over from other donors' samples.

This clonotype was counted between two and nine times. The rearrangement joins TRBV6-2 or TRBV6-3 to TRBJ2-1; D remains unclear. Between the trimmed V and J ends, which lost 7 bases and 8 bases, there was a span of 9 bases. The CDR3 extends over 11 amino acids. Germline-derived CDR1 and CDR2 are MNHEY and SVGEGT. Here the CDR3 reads CASTNAHEQFF. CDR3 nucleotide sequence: TGTGCCAGCACCAACGCTCATGAGCAGTTCTTC.

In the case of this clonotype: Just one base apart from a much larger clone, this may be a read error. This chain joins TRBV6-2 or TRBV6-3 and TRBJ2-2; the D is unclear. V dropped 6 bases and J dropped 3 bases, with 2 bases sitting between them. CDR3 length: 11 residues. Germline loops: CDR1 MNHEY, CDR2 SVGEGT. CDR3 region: CASSDTGELFF. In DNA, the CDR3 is TGTGCCAGCAGCGACACCGGGGAGCTGTTTTTT.

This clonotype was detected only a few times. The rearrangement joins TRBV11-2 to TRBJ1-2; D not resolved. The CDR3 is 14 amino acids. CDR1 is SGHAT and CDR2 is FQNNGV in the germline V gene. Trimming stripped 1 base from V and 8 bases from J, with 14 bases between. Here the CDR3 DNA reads TGTGCCAGCAGCTTAGTTACCGGGATTCGGGGCTACACCTTC. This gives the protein CASSLVTGIRGYTF.

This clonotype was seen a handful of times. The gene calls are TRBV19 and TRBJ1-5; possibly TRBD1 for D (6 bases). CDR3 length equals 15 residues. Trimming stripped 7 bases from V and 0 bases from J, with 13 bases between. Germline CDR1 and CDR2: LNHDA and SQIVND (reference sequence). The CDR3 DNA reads TGTGCCAGTACCCTACAGGGTTATAGCAATCAGCCCCAGCATTTT. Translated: CASTLQGYSNQPQHF. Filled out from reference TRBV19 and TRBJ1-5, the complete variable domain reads DGGITQSPKYLFRKEGQNVTLSCEQNLNHDAMYWYRQDPGQGLRLIYYSQIVNDFQKGDIAEGYSVSREKKESFPLTVTSAQKNPTAFYLCASTLQGYSNQPQHFGDGTRLSIL.

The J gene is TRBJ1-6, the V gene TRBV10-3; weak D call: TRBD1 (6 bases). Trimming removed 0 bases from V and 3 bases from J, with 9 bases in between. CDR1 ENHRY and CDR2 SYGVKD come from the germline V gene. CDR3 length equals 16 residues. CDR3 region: CAISESGGGYNSPLHF. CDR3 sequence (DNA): TGTGCCATCAGTGAGTCGGGGGGCGGCTATAATTCACCCCTCCACTTT.

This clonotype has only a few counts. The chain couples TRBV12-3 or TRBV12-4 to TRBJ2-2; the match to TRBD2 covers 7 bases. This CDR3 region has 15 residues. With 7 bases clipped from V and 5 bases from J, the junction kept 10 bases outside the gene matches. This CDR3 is CASNPTSAITGELFF. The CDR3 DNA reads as TGTGCCAGCAACCCAACTAGCGCAATAACCGGGGAGCTGTTTTTT.

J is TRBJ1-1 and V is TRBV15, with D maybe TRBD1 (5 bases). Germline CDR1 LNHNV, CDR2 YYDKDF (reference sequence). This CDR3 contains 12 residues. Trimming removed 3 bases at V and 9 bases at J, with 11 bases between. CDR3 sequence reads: CATSSQRGKAFF. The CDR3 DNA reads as TGTGCCACCAGCAGCCAACGGGGGAAAGCTTTCTTT.

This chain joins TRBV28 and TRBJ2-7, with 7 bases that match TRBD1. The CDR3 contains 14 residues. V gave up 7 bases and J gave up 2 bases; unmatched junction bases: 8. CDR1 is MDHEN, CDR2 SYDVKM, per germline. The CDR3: CASIPSTGAYEQYF. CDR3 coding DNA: TGTGCCAGCATCCCGTCAACAGGGGCCTACGAGCAGTACTTC.

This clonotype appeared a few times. The chain's CDR3 is CASSRDSPHHGSHNEQFF. CDR3 in DNA: TGTGCCAGCAGTCGTGACAGCCCCCATCACGGGAGTCACAATGAGCAGTTCTTC. This chain links TRBV6-2 or TRBV6-3 with TRBJ2-1, with TRBD2 as a possible D gene (6 bases). This CDR3 region has 18 residues. The V end was cut by 5 bases, the J end by 5 bases, with 25 bases between. The V gene's germline CDR1 is MNHEY and CDR2 SVGEGT.

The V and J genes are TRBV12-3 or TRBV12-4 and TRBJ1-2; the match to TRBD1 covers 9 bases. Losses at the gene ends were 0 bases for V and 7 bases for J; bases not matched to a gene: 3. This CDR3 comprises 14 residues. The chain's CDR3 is CASSLAGTGIGYTF. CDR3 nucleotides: TGTGCCAGCAGTTTAGCCGGGACAGGGATTGGCTACACCTTC.

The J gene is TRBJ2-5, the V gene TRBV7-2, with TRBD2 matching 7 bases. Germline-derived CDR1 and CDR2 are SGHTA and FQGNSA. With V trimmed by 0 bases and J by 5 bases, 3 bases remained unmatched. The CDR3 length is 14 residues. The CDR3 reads CASSLAGGPETQYF. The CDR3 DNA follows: TGTGCCAGCAGCTTAGCGGGAGGGCCGGAGACCCAGTACTTC.

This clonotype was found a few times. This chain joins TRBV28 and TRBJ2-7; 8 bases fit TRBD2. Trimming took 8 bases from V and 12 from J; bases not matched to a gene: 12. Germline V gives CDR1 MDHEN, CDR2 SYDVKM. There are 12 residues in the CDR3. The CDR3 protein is CASSAGGSEWYV. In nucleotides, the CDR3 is TGTGCCAGCTCCGCGGGGGGCAGCGAATGGTACGTC.

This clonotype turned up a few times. The CDR3 reads CASSYAGIGTDTEAFF. In DNA form, the CDR3 reads TGTGCCAGCAGTTACGCAGGGATCGGGACCGACACTGAAGCTTTCTTT. V is TRBV6-5 and J is TRBJ1-1, with D tentatively TRBD1 (5 bases). The V gene lost 2 bases and the J gene lost 3 bases, with 16 bases spanning the gap. The CDR3 consists of 16 residues. From germline, CDR1 is MNHEY and CDR2 SVGAGI.

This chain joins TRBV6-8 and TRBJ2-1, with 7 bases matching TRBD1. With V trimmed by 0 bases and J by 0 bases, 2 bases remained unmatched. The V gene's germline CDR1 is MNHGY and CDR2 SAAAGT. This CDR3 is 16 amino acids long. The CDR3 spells CASSYSNRGSYNEQFF. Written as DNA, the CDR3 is TGTGCCAGCAGTTACTCGAACAGGGGCTCCTACAATGAGCAGTTCTTC.

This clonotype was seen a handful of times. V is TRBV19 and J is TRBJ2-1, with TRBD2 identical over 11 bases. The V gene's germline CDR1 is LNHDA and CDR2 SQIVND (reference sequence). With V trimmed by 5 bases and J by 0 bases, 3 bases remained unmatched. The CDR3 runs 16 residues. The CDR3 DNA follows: TGTGCCAGTAGTTTGACTAGCGGGAACTCCTACAATGAGCAGTTCTTC. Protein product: CASSLTSGNSYNEQFF.